This T cell receptor (beta chain) derives from a study of identical twins. Findings of the study overall: Within beta out-of-frame sequences, the excess sharing observed between twins was weaker.

In this sample, this clonotype turned up many times. Antigen unknown. At one end the junction does not follow the germline gene, possibly because of a read error. The CDR3 is made up of 14 amino acids. CDR1 is KGHSH and CDR2 is LQKENI in the germline V gene. Each CDR3 protein is one row after TCRdb ran MiXCR on the 5' RACE reads. The sample yields around 280,000 distinct CDR3 sequences, 6.5% to 9.5% seen once. These data were also reused for a study on yellow fever vaccine responses in identical twins.

Source material: memory (CD45RO+) T cells sorted from blood. The sequence came from a woman aged 18 to 35 in good health. The chain has TRBV18 and TRBJ2-5; 7 nucleotides agree with TRBD1. In nucleotides, the CDR3 is TGTGCCAGCTTACCAGACAGGGAACGAGAGACCCAGTACTTC. Protein product: CASLPDRERETQYF.